The present T cell receptor (beta chain) was sequenced within a study of OX40 agonist ivuxolimab in advanced cancers. Study-level results: CD8+ T cells were the subset that, on average, had more expanded clones than CD4+.

The protocol was immunoSEQ multiplex PCR, while the TCRdb copy is restricted to in-frame clones and leaves out a portion. The repertoire holds 60,000 to 75,000 clones, with about 90% as singletons. As concerns this clone: Its antigen is unknown.

The germline gives CDR1 SGHNT, CDR2 YENEEA. This CDR3 comprises 15 residues. V shed 5 bases and J 9 bases; nucleotides not matched to a gene: 8. The sequence was obtained from an adult with an advanced solid tumor such as melanoma, head and neck, liver or kidney cancer. The specimen was CD4+ or CD8+ T cells sorted from blood, collected in a trial of the OX40 agonist ivuxolimab. The chain employs TRBV11-3 and TRBJ2-1; TRBD2 agrees at 12 bases. The CDR3 sequence is CASSLTSGSLGEQFF. CDR3 nucleotides: TGTGCCAGCAGCCTGACTAGCGGGAGTCTCGGTGAGCAGTTCTTC.